The 30 T cell receptor beta chains reported below all come from one sample, sequenced in a study of shared clonotypes between healthy human individuals. The table came from immunoSEQ multiplex PCR; TCRdb's copy has only in-frame clones and leaves some out. This sample has some 2,100,000 clones; more than 90% occur once, and the top ten carry around 0.13%. The material sequenced was naive CD4+ T cells sorted from blood. Indicated subset: CD45RA+ positively selected. The receptors were gathered from a man younger than 30 in good health.

CDR3 in amino acids: CASRRSERTAYNEQFF. The CDR3 nucleotides read TGCGCCAGCAGACGCTCGGAGCGGACCGCCTACAATGAGCAGTTCTTC. The rearrangement links TRBV10-2 to TRBJ2-1, with D possibly matching TRBD2 (5 bases). This CDR3 spans 16 amino acids. The V and J ends lost 6 bases and 2 bases respectively, with 17 bases between them. Germline loops: CDR1 WSHSY, CDR2 SAAADI.

On this clone: The sample holds other DNA sequences that translate to the same CDR3. V and J are TRBV9 and TRBJ2-2; 13 bases match TRBD2. This CDR3 region has 18 residues. Per the germline V gene, CDR1 is SGDLS and CDR2 is YYNGEE. V was clipped by 0 bases and J by 1 base; unmatched bases: 3. The CDR3 bases are TGTGCCAGCAGCGTAGGACTAGCGGGGGGAAAGAACACCGGGGAGCTGTTTTTT. Its protein product is CASSVGLAGGKNTGELFF.

The chain carries TRBV7-9 and TRBJ2-7, with 11 nucleotides matching TRBD1. Germline CDR1 SEHNR, CDR2 FQNEAQ (reference sequence). With 5 bases clipped from V and 3 bases from J, the junction kept 6 bases outside the gene matches. CDR3 length equals 15 residues. In DNA, the CDR3 is TGTGCCAGCAGCGACCGGGACAGGGGGGACTACGAGCAGTACTTC. Amino acid sequence: CASSDRDRGDYEQYF.

With respect to this clone: The identical CDR3 is also encoded by other nucleotide sequences in the sample. The chain joins TRBV28 to TRBJ2-7, with TRBD1 matching over 7 bases. This CDR3 comprises 13 residues. V shed 2 bases and J 4 bases; nucleotides not matched to a gene: 2. Germline CDR1 MDHEN, CDR2 SYDVKM. DNA for the CDR3: TGTGCCAGCAGTTTAACAGGGGCTTACGAGCAGTACTTC. It is translated as CASSLTGAYEQYF.

Concerning this clone itself: Other DNA sequences within the sample encode an identical CDR3. The rearrangement links TRBV7-8 to TRBJ1-6, with TRBD1 matching 9 bases. The V and J ends lost 3 bases and 7 bases, in that order; junction bases with no gene match: 4. The CDR3 sequence is 15 residues long. Per germline, CDR1 SGHVS and CDR2 FQNEAQ. This CDR3 reads CASSLAGTGNSPLHF. The CDR3 coding sequence is TGTGCCAGCAGCTTGGCCGGGACAGGGAATTCACCCCTCCACTTT.

This chain uses TRBV27 with TRBJ2-7; perhaps TRBD1 as D (6 bases). V dropped 4 bases and J dropped 2 bases, with 12 bases sitting between them. The V gene's germline CDR1 is MNHEY and CDR2 SMNVEV (reference sequence). This CDR3 contains 14 residues. CDR3 DNA: TGTGCCAGCAGTTCAACCGACAGGACCTACGAGCAGTACTTC. It specifies CASSSTDRTYEQYF.

The chain couples TRBV7-9 to TRBJ1-4; no definite D call. V lost 7 bases to trimming and J lost 4 bases, with 13 bases between them. Germline loops: CDR1 SEHNR, CDR2 FQNEAQ (reference sequence). The CDR3 has 14 residues. DNA for the CDR3: TGTGCCAGCACCCCAGGCAGCAGTAATGAAAAACTGTTTTTT. Residues: CASTPGSSNEKLFF.

The rearrangement links TRBV5-1 to TRBJ1-4; a possible D gene is TRBD1 (6 bases). The CDR3 has 15 residues. Germline-derived CDR1 and CDR2 are SGHRS and YFSETQ. Trimming removed 5 bases from V and 2 bases from J, with 13 bases in between. The CDR3 reads CASSQAGATNEKLFF. The CDR3 DNA reads TGCGCCAGCAGTCAAGCGGGGGCCACTAATGAAAAACTGTTTTTT.

V and J are TRBV2 and TRBJ1-1; D unresolved. V gave up 6 bases and J gave up 2 bases, with 10 bases separating them. CDR1 and CDR2 from the germline V gene are SNHLY and FYNNEI. This CDR3 is 13 amino acids long. CDR3 DNA: TGTGCCAGCAGAGTATGGGAAAACACTGAAGCTTTCTTT. This encodes CASRVWENTEAFF.

The chain recombines TRBV10-2 with TRBJ2-3; the match to TRBD2 covers 12 bases. The CDR3 sequence is 17 residues long. Germline V gene sequence: CDR1 WSHSY, CDR2 SAAADI. Trimming removed 4 bases from V and 3 bases from J; junction bases left unmatched: 8. This CDR3 reads CASSGEGLAGRTDTQYF. In nucleotides, the CDR3 is TGCGCCAGCAGTGGAGAGGGACTAGCGGGTCGGACAGATACGCAGTATTTT.

CDR3 loop: CASSYSLRAPLHF. CDR3 DNA: TGTGCCAGCAGTTACTCCCTCAGGGCACCCCTCCACTTT. This chain connects TRBV27 to TRBJ1-6; tentatively, D is TRBD1 (5 bases). CDR3 length: 13 residues. With 4 bases removed from V and 11 bases from J, the gap between germline ends came to 12 bases. Germline V gene sequence: CDR1 MNHEY, CDR2 SMNVEV (reference sequence).

The chain employs TRBV6-5 and TRBJ1-4; D is unresolved. The CDR3 has 13 residues. The germline V gene has CDR1 MNHEY and CDR2 SVGAGI. V lost 5 bases, J lost 4 bases, and 8 bases lay in between. CDR3 bases: TGTGCCAGCAGTCGAACCCTTAATGAAAAACTGTTTTTT. Translation: CASSRTLNEKLFF.

The J gene is TRBJ2-7, the V gene TRBV5-6; 7 bases align to TRBD1. Germline loops: CDR1 SGHDT, CDR2 YYEEEE. The V and J ends lost 2 bases and 4 bases, in that order; junction bases with no gene match: 9. This CDR3 has 15 residues. CDR3 region: CASSLSGTATYEQYF. The CDR3 bases are TGTGCCAGCAGCTTATCCGGGACAGCAACGTACGAGCAGTACTTC.

The chain recombines TRBV14 with TRBJ1-6; TRBD1 matches at 7 bases. CDR3 length equals 18 residues. Unmatched junction bases numbered 13, after V lost 0 bases and J lost 8 bases. Looked up from germline, CDR1 is SGHDN and CDR2 is FVKESK. The CDR3 spells CASSQETDRVGYHSPLHF. CDR3 DNA: TGTGCCAGCAGCCAAGAAACTGACAGGGTGGGGTATCATTCACCCCTCCACTTT.

The V and J genes are TRBV28 and TRBJ2-7; 10 bases line up with TRBD1. Per germline, CDR1 MDHEN and CDR2 SYDVKM. Germline trimming cut 6 bases from V and 6 bases from J; bases unmatched to any gene: 11. This CDR3 contains 15 residues. The CDR3 protein is CASRHRDRGLREQYF. The CDR3 DNA sequence: TGTGCCAGCAGGCACCGGGACAGGGGACTTCGCGAGCAGTACTTC.

This chain links TRBV25-1 with TRBJ1-2; the match to TRBD1 covers 12 bases. V lost 7 bases, J lost 8 bases, and 11 bases stayed unmatched. CDR1 MGHDK and CDR2 SYGVNS come from the germline V gene. CDR3 length: 15 amino acids. The CDR3 is CASTPSGTGGGGYTF. DNA of the CDR3: TGTGCCAGCACTCCCTCCGGGACAGGGGGCGGAGGCTACACCTTC.

The chain has TRBV27 and TRBJ1-5; TRBD1 agrees at 11 bases. Trimming took 4 bases from V and 7 from J; bases not matched to a gene: 12. The CDR3 totals 17 residues. The V gene's germline CDR1 is MNHEY and CDR2 SMNVEV (reference sequence). CDR3 in DNA: TGTGCCAGCAGTTCCCGGACAGGGGGCTTCACGAAACAGCCCCAGCATTTT. Translating it yields CASSSRTGGFTKQPQHF.

The V and J genes are TRBV6-5 and TRBJ1-2; 7 bases map to TRBD1. The V gene's germline CDR1 is MNHEY and CDR2 SVGAGI. This CDR3 region has 13 residues. With V trimmed by 6 bases and J by 7 bases, 8 bases remained unmatched. CDR3 sequence: CASSPGQVRGYTF. The CDR3 DNA reads as TGTGCCAGCAGCCCCGGACAGGTGCGTGGCTACACCTTC.

The chain uses TRBV2 and TRBJ1-4, with D tentatively TRBD1 (5 bases). From germline, CDR1 is SNHLY and CDR2 FYNNEI. The CDR3 covers 15 residues. Trimming removed 6 bases at V and 5 bases at J, with 16 bases between. The CDR3 spells CASREMRGPNEKLFF. CDR3 bases: TGTGCCAGCAGGGAGATGAGGGGACCCAATGAAAAACTGTTTTTT.

The rearrangement joins TRBV5-5 to TRBJ2-7, with D perhaps matching TRBD2 (6 bases). Germline V lookup: CDR1 SGHKS, CDR2 YYEKEE (reference sequence). The CDR3 contains 13 residues. V was pared by 4 bases and J by 11 bases, with 19 bases between. This CDR3 is CASSPGTSQPEYF. The CDR3 DNA follows: TGTGCCAGCAGCCCCGGGACTTCTCAACCGGAGTACTTC.

V gene TRBV5-6 combines with J gene TRBJ2-6; 7 positions agree with TRBD1. V dropped 6 bases and J dropped 4; count of bases not matched to a gene: 10. Germline V gives CDR1 SGHDT, CDR2 YYEEEE. There are 16 residues in the CDR3. The CDR3 region is CASTFPTGAGANVLTF. The DNA of the CDR3 is TGTGCCAGCACCTTCCCAACAGGGGCCGGGGCCAACGTCCTGACTTTC.

This chain joins TRBV27 and TRBJ1-1; TRBD1 aligns across 8 bases. After removal of 8 bases from V and 8 bases from J, the junction contained 10 bases not matched to a gene. CDR1 and CDR2 (germline): MNHEY, SMNVEV (reference sequence). This CDR3 contains 13 residues. The CDR3, as DNA: TGTGCCAGCCAGGGGGCACAGCTCCAGGAAGCTTTCTTT. Its protein is CASQGAQLQEAFF.

This clone was observed once. V gene TRBV5-1 combines with J gene TRBJ1-3; 8 bases align to TRBD1. The CDR3 contains 16 residues. Germline V gene data show CDR1 as SGHRS and CDR2 as YFSETQ. The V gene end was trimmed by 1 base and the J gene end by 3 bases; junction bases not matched to a gene: 6. The CDR3 region is CASSLNLRGLGNTIYF. The CDR3 coding sequence is TGCGCCAGCAGCTTGAACCTCAGGGGGCTTGGAAACACCATATATTTT.

This chain uses TRBV29-1 with TRBJ2-6, with 11 bases that match TRBD1. Germline CDR1 is SQVTM and CDR2 is ANQGSEA. The CDR3 totals 17 residues. With 4 bases clipped from V and 1 base from J, the junction kept 6 bases outside the gene matches. CDR3 nucleotide sequence: TGCAGCGTTGCTCGGGGGACAGGGGGATCTGGGGCCAACGTCCTGACTTTC. Its translation: CSVARGTGGSGANVLTF.

The J gene is TRBJ2-7, the V gene TRBV23-1; weak D call: TRBD1 (6 bases). TRBV23-1 counts as an open reading frame of uncertain function. The CDR3 is 17 residues long. Between the trimmed V and J ends, which lost 1 base and 4 bases, there was a span of 20 bases. The CDR3 is CASSQYPTGPRIYEQYF. The CDR3, as DNA: TGCGCCAGCAGTCAATACCCGACAGGACCACGAATTTACGAGCAGTACTTC.

J is TRBJ2-1 and V is TRBV5-6; 11 nucleotides align to TRBD2. V shed 4 bases and J 10 bases; nucleotides not matched to a gene: 10. This CDR3 is built from 15 residues. The germline CDR1 and CDR2 sequences are SGHDT and YYEEEE. CDR3 in DNA: TGTGCCAGCAGCCCTATAGCGGGGGGGCATCGAGAGCAGTTCTTC. This gives the protein CASSPIAGGHREQFF.

The table lists this clone with a few counts. The same CDR3 can be traced to other DNA sequences in this sample. The chain joins TRBV29-1 to TRBJ1-1; D remains unclear. Trimming pared 2 bases from V and 3 bases from J, leaving 4 bases between. Germline assignment: CDR1 SQVTM and CDR2 ANQGSEA. The CDR3 extends over 11 amino acids. The CDR3 protein is CSVEPYTEAFF. The CDR3 DNA follows: TGCAGCGTTGAACCCTACACTGAAGCTTTCTTT.

The chain combines TRBV6-5 with TRBJ2-1; D gene uncertain. This CDR3 has 12 residues. Trimming took 6 bases from V and 9 from J, leaving 12 bases between them. Germline loops: CDR1 MNHEY, CDR2 SVGAGI. The CDR3 DNA reads as TGTGCCAGCAGCTCCCAAGTAGGTGAGCAGTTCTTC. It translates to CASSSQVGEQFF.

V gene TRBV6-5 combines with J gene TRBJ2-7; D assignment may be TRBD1 or TRBD2 (6 bases each). Germline CDR1 and CDR2: MNHEY and SVGAGI. The CDR3 covers 14 residues. Trimming shortened V by 6 bases and J by 2 bases, and 14 bases separated the two germline ends. For the CDR3, the DNA is TGTGCCAGCAGCCACCCCGGGGGCCCCTACGAGCAGTACTTC. It is translated as CASSHPGGPYEQYF.

DNA for the CDR3: TGTGCCAGCAGCTCCGTCACTACAATCCCCGGGGAGCTGTTTTTT. Its protein is CASSSVTTIPGELFF. This chain connects TRBV7-2 to TRBJ2-2; D not certain. V was shortened by 4 bases and J by 6 bases, with 15 bases between the two germline ends. This CDR3 region has 15 residues. CDR1 is SGHTA, CDR2 FQGNSA, per germline.